Presented here are 32 T cell receptor beta chains from one specimen sequenced in a study of blood T cells in healthy people across ages. Next came a second PCR, run for about 6 to 12 cycles, which used a sample-barcoded 5' primer along with a J-beta primer mix. TCRdb ran MiXCR on the 5' RACE reads and lists one entry per CDR3 protein. This table holds around 1,000,000 distinct CDR3 sequences, 20% to 25% found once. This same sample was also taken into another study, of T cells of mothers and their children.

Source material: blood. The source of these receptors is a girl aged 2 to 10 in good health.

This clonotype was detected only a few times. This chain links TRBV4-1 with TRBJ2-5; D possibly corresponds to TRBD2 (6 bases). The DNA end favors TRBJ2-1, so the J call may be wrong. The germline V gene encodes CDR1 MGHRA and CDR2 YSYEKL. The CDR3 spans 11 residues. The CDR3 DNA reads as TGCGCCAGCAGGTTTAGCGGAGAGCAGTTCTTC. This encodes CASRFSGEQFF.

The V gene is TRBV19, the J gene TRBJ1-2, with D possibly TRBD1 on 5 matching bases. The CDR3 extends over 13 amino acids. The germline V gene has CDR1 LNHDA and CDR2 SQIVND (reference sequence). V lost 7 bases, J lost 7 bases, and 16 bases lay in between. DNA of the CDR3: TGTGCCAGTACGGGGGACGGCCCTTTTGGCTACACCTTC. It yields the protein CASTGDGPFGYTF.

The chain carries TRBV6-6 and TRBJ1-1; 9 nucleotides align to TRBD1. V dropped 0 bases and J dropped 11; count of bases not matched to a gene: 10. This CDR3 is 15 amino acids long. Germline V gives CDR1 MNHNY, CDR2 SVGAGI (reference sequence). In DNA form, the CDR3 reads TGTGCCAGCAGTTACTCGATCTTCGGGACAGGGACGGCTTTCTTT. Amino acid sequence: CASSYSIFGTGTAFF.

The chain employs TRBV10-2 and TRBJ1-6; D gene unclear. Germline-derived CDR1 and CDR2 are WSHSY and SAAADI. CDR3 length: 13 residues. V gave up 3 bases and J gave up 6 bases, with 6 bases separating them. The CDR3 loop reads CASSDNRNSPLHF. In nucleotides, the CDR3 is TGCGCCAGCAGTGATAACCGTAATTCACCCCTCCACTTT.

V and J are TRBV6-2 or TRBV6-3 and TRBJ2-5; possible D gene TRBD2, 5 bases. The J call may not be correct, given that the DNA end is closer to TRBJ2-7. The germline gives CDR1 MNHEY, CDR2 SVGEGT. The CDR3 covers 10 residues. The CDR3 region has the DNA TGTGCCAGCAACGGGATCGAGCAGTACTTC. This encodes CASNGIEQYF.

This clonotype was detected once. This rearrangement joins TRBV25-1 to TRBJ2-2; TRBD2 is a possible D gene (5 bases). Looked up from germline, CDR1 is MGHDK and CDR2 is SYGVNS. CDR3 length: 15 residues. Trimming shortened V by 5 bases and J by 3 bases, and 13 bases separated the two germline ends. DNA for the CDR3: TGTGCCAGCAGTCCTGAGGGAATGTACACCGGGGAGCTGTTTTTT. Translating it yields CASSPEGMYTGELFF.

This rearrangement joins TRBV12-5 to TRBJ1-2; D is possibly TRBD1 (5 bases). The CDR3 length is 15 residues. Germline assignment: CDR1 LGHNT and CDR2 FRNRAP. V shed 2 bases and J shed 8 bases, with 18 bases lying between them. CDR3 in amino acids: CASGLSYVGTGGYTF. The CDR3 DNA reads as TGTGCTAGTGGTTTGTCGTACGTGGGGACGGGAGGCTACACCTTC. Filled out from reference TRBV12-5 and TRBJ1-2, the complete variable domain reads DARVTQTPRHKVTEMGQEVTMRCQPILGHNTVFWYRQTMMQGLELLAYFRNRAPLDDSGMPKDRFSAEMPDATLATLKIQPSEPRDSAVYFCASGLSYVGTGGYTFGSGTRLTVV.

This clonotype was counted a few times. The chain joins TRBV6-1 to TRBJ1-2; D gene ambiguous. The germline V gene has CDR1 MNHNS and CDR2 SASEGT. The CDR3 consists of 14 residues. V gave up 2 bases and J gave up 4 bases, with 11 bases separating them. The CDR3 loop reads CASSERRNLYGYTF. CDR3 nucleotides: TGTGCCAGCAGTGAACGACGAAACCTCTATGGCTACACCTTC.

The chain links TRBV19 to TRBJ2-5; 7 nucleotides match TRBD2. The end of the DNA aligns better with TRBJ2-1, so the J call may be wrong. This CDR3 spans 15 amino acids. The germline V gene has CDR1 LNHDA and CDR2 SQIVND (reference sequence). The DNA of the CDR3 is TGTGCCAGTAAAAAGCCGGGACTAAACTACAATGAGCAGTTCTTC. Its translation: CASKKPGLNYNEQFF.

The CDR3 spells CSVGTRATDTQYF. The CDR3 bases are TGCAGCGTTGGGACAAGGGCGACAGATACGCAGTATTTT. The rearrangement joins TRBV29-1 to TRBJ2-3; the D gene is possibly TRBD1 (5 bases). The germline gives CDR1 SQVTM, CDR2 ANQGSEA. This CDR3 is built from 13 residues. V lost 4 bases, J lost 3 bases, and 11 bases lay in between.

The chain employs TRBV4-3 and TRBJ1-1, with TRBD1 as a possible D gene (6 bases). V lost 0 bases and J lost 4, with 9 bases in between. Germline CDR1 LGHNA, CDR2 YSLEER. There are 14 residues in the CDR3. DNA of the CDR3: TGCGCCAGCAGCCAAGACCCACAGGGCACTGAAGCTTTCTTT. Translation: CASSQDPQGTEAFF.

This chain joins TRBV6-6 and TRBJ1-1; TRBD1 aligns across 7 bases. CDR1 is MNHNY and CDR2 is SVGAGI in the germline V gene (reference sequence). After removal of 8 bases from V and 0 bases from J, the junction contained 9 bases not matched to a gene. The CDR3 totals 15 residues. CDR3 nucleotide sequence: TGTGCCAGCCAAGACCCGGGACAGATGAACACTGAAGCTTTCTTT. This gives the protein CASQDPGQMNTEAFF.

The gene calls are TRBV7-6 and TRBJ2-1; unclear D gene. This CDR3 region has 17 residues. Germline lookup yields CDR1 SGHVS and CDR2 FNYEAQ. The ends were cut back, 7 bases at V and 2 bases at J, with 21 bases in the middle. Here the CDR3 DNA reads TGTGCCAGCAACAACCCGTACATGCAACAACCCTACAATGAGCAGTTCTTC. Encoded protein: CASNNPYMQQPYNEQFF.

The chain combines TRBV28 with TRBJ2-5; D is unresolved. The V end was cut by 6 bases, the J end by 4 bases, with 21 bases between. The germline V gene encodes CDR1 MDHEN and CDR2 SYDVKM. This CDR3 comprises 16 residues. CDR3 protein: CASSSTDPFGGETQYF. In nucleotides, the CDR3 is TGTGCCAGCAGCTCCACCGACCCTTTCGGTGGAGAGACCCAGTACTTC.

The rearrangement uses TRBV2 and TRBJ2-7; 10 bases map to TRBD2. CDR3 length: 17 residues. CDR1 is SNHLY and CDR2 is FYNNEI in the germline V gene. With V trimmed by 4 bases and J by 3 bases, 12 bases remained unmatched. The CDR3 region is CASSGTLAGVTLYEQYF. The DNA of the CDR3 is TGTGCCAGCAGTGGGACGCTAGCGGGAGTAACGCTCTACGAGCAGTACTTC.

This clonotype came up a few times. The CDR3 region has the DNA TGTGCCAGCATCCGGGGGCAGGGGTTCTACGAGCAGTACTTC. Amino acids: CASIRGQGFYEQYF. J is TRBJ2-5 and V is TRBV7-2, with D perhaps given as TRBD1 or TRBD2 (6 bases each). The J call is uncertain, as TRBJ2-7 better fits the DNA end. Germline-derived CDR1 and CDR2 are SGHTA and FQGNSA. The CDR3 spans 14 residues.

This clonotype was seen a few times. CDR3 nucleotide sequence: TGCAGCGTAACCCAGGGAATACACACTGAAGCTTTCTTT. Protein: CSVTQGIHTEAFF. The chain links TRBV29-1 to TRBJ1-1; the D gene is possibly TRBD1 (5 bases). The CDR3 consists of 13 residues. Germline values: CDR1 SQVTM, CDR2 ANQGSEA. V lost 6 bases and J lost 3, with 14 bases in between.

This clonotype was observed a handful of times. The chain couples TRBV7-9 to TRBJ2-7; D possibly corresponds to TRBD2 (6 bases). Trimming took 4 bases from V and 7 from J, leaving 17 bases between them. The CDR3 covers 14 residues. The germline CDR1 and CDR2 sequences are SEHNR and FQNEAQ (reference sequence). The CDR3 region is CASSSRERAREQYF. DNA of the CDR3: TGTGCCAGCAGCTCTCGGGAGAGGGCTCGTGAGCAGTACTTC.

This clonotype was seen only a few times. The chain is built from TRBV29-1 and TRBJ1-4; a weak D match, TRBD1 (5 bases). The CDR3 consists of 11 residues. V dropped 6 bases and J dropped 8 bases, with 10 bases sitting between them. CDR1 and CDR2 from the germline V gene are SQVTM and ANQGSEA. The chain's CDR3 is CSVETGEKLFF. CDR3 nucleotide sequence: TGCAGCGTGGAAACAGGAGAAAAACTGTTTTTT. Full variable domain (outside the CDR3, taken from reference TRBV29-1 and TRBJ1-4): SAVISQKPSRDICQRGTSLTIQCQVDSQVTMMFWYRQQPGQSLTLIATANQGSEATYESGFVIDKFPISRPNLTFSTLTVSNMSPEDSSIYLCSVETGEKLFFGSGTQLSVL.

In its sample, this clonotype was seen a few times. The chain links TRBV15 to TRBJ2-7, with D tentatively TRBD2 (5 bases). The V gene lost 0 bases and the J gene lost 2 bases, with 11 bases spanning the gap. CDR1 is LNHNV and CDR2 is YYDKDF in the germline V gene (reference sequence). CDR3 length: 15 amino acids. As DNA, the CDR3 is TGTGCCACCAGCAGAGATCGGGGTTTCACCTACGAGCAGTACTTC. This encodes CATSRDRGFTYEQYF.

The genes are TRBV5-1 and TRBJ2-5; 9 bases match TRBD2. Losses at the gene ends were 2 bases for V and 4 bases for J; bases not matched to a gene: 6. Germline lookup yields CDR1 SGHRS and CDR2 YFSETQ. CDR3 size: 15 residues. The CDR3 protein is CASSFAGGPLETQYF. The DNA for the CDR3 is TGCGCCAGCAGCTTTGCGGGGGGGCCCTTAGAGACCCAGTACTTC.

This clonotype has just a few counts. The rearrangement uses TRBV2 and TRBJ2-3, with TRBD2 as a possible D gene (6 bases). Trimming stripped 5 bases from V and 0 bases from J, with 15 bases between. Germline V gene lookup returns CDR1 SNHLY and CDR2 FYNNEI. CDR3 length equals 16 residues. CDR3 loop: CASSRREAISTDTQYF. The CDR3 bases are TGTGCCAGCAGTAGAAGGGAGGCCATAAGCACAGATACGCAGTATTTT.

This clonotype has just a few counts. This sequence joins TRBV11-2 and TRBJ1-2; 9 nucleotides agree with TRBD1. The CDR3 covers 17 residues. J gave up 4 bases and V 4 bases, and 13 bases lay outside the gene matches. Germline V CDR1 and CDR2: SGHAT, FQNNGV. DNA of the CDR3: TGTGCCAGCAGCTCCCTGCCCGGGACAGGGTTTGGCTATGGCTACACCTTC. Encoded protein: CASSSLPGTGFGYGYTF.

There are a few counts of this clonotype. The chain has TRBV6-1 and TRBJ2-4; D is unclear. The length of the CDR3 is 16 residues. The V end lost 1 base, the J end lost 2 bases, and 12 bases lay between the germline ends. Per germline, CDR1 MNHNS and CDR2 SASEGT. The CDR3 DNA follows: TGTGCCAGCAGTGAAGAAGGCTTCTTTTCCAAAAACATTCAGTACTTC. Protein: CASSEEGFFSKNIQYF.

This clonotype was counted once. In DNA, the CDR3 is TGTGCCAGCAGTGAACCGGGGGAGAACACCGGGGAGCTGTTTTTT. Its translation: CASSEPGENTGELFF. The rearrangement uses TRBV6-1 and TRBJ2-2; D may be TRBD2 (6 bases). CDR3 length equals 15 residues. Germline CDR1 and CDR2: MNHNS and SASEGT. Deletions cut 2 bases from V and 1 base from J, with 8 bases between.

The V call is TRBV7-9, the J call TRBJ2-1; D not certain. There are 14 residues in the CDR3. V was clipped by 5 bases and J by 4 bases, with 12 bases between them. CDR1 and CDR2 from the germline V gene are SEHNR and FQNEAQ (reference sequence). CDR3 DNA sequence: TGTGCCAGCAGCCGAAGGGCAAGATACAATGAGCAGTTCTTC. Its translation: CASSRRARYNEQFF.

The genes are TRBV2 and TRBJ2-2; D remains ambiguous. The CDR3 loop spans 13 amino acids. Germline V gives CDR1 SNHLY, CDR2 FYNNEI. The germline V and J ends were trimmed by 6 bases and 7 bases, with 12 bases remaining between them. The CDR3 loop reads CASSPRSVGELFF. The CDR3 region has the DNA TGTGCCAGCAGCCCCAGGTCGGTCGGGGAGCTGTTTTTT. Combining the CDR3 with reference TRBV2 and TRBJ2-2 gives the whole variable domain EPEVTQTPSHQVTQMGQEVILRCVPISNHLYFYWYRQILGQKVEFLVSFYNNEISEKSEIFDDQFSVERPDGSNFTLKIRSTKLEDSAMYFCASSPRSVGELFFGEGSRLTVL.

In its sample, this clonotype was seen a few times. The CDR3, as DNA: TGTGCCAGCAGTGCGTCGAACAGGGTTGAGACCCAGTACTTC. Translating it yields CASSASNRVETQYF. The V call is TRBV6-1, the J call TRBJ2-5, with TRBD1 as a possible D gene (6 bases). Per germline, CDR1 MNHNS and CDR2 SASEGT. V was clipped by 4 bases and J by 5 bases, with 14 bases between them. This CDR3 spans 14 amino acids.

A word on this clonotype: Compared with germline, one end of the junction differs, possibly owing to a read error. The rearrangement uses TRBV24-1 and TRBJ2-5; 7 nucleotides match TRBD2. CDR3 size: 14 residues. Germline CDR1 and CDR2: KGHDR and SFDVKD. DNA for the CDR3: TGTGCCCCCAGCGACCGCTTAGCGGGAGAGACCCAGTACTTC. Protein product: CAPSDRLAGETQYF.

The chain links TRBV7-9 to TRBJ2-7; tentatively, D is TRBD2 (6 bases). The CDR3 has 15 amino acids. The germline V gene has CDR1 SEHNR and CDR2 FQNEAQ (reference sequence). V lost 2 bases, J lost 1 base, and 12 bases lay in between. The CDR3 is CASSLTADYSYEQYF. The CDR3 region has the DNA TGTGCCAGCAGCTTAACGGCGGACTATTCCTACGAGCAGTACTTC.

This clonotype has just a few counts. The chain links TRBV15 to TRBJ1-2, with D unclear. Germline CDR1 is LNHNV and CDR2 is YYDKDF (reference sequence). V was shortened by 0 bases and J by 7 bases, with 12 bases between the two germline ends. This CDR3 contains 14 residues. The CDR3 loop reads CATSRDLTPAGYTF. The CDR3 region has the DNA TGTGCCACCAGCAGAGATCTGACACCGGCTGGCTACACCTTC.

There are a few counts of this clonotype. The CDR3 region has the DNA TGTGCCAGCAGCCCCGCTAGAATATTCGTCGACAGGATCCTAGAGCAGTACTTC. It specifies CASSPARIFVDRILEQYF. V gene TRBV28 combines with J gene TRBJ2-7; the D gene is possibly TRBD1 (6 bases). Trimming stripped 6 bases from V and 7 bases from J, with 31 bases between. The germline gives CDR1 MDHEN, CDR2 SYDVKM. CDR3 length: 18 amino acids.